This T cell receptor beta chain is from a study of cytomegalovirus exposure and HLA in healthy donors. In the study overall: The study placed roughly four fifths of its approximately 400 genotyped donors in the Caucasian-associated ancestry cluster. Findings and limits, study-wide: While the bulk of TCR sequences proved rare, some public TCRs turned up in many donors. Several of the most significant clusters appeared, in a later analysis, to be linked to common viral pathogens. Later genetic work tied a missense DCLRE1C variant to beta-chain V and J trimming.

On this clone itself: The antigen remains unidentified.

A multiplex PCR was run with 60 Vbeta primers and 13 Jbeta primers. Method: immunoSEQ multiplex PCR; TCRdb's copy keeps in-frame clones and lacks some. The table includes about 130,000 clones, less than 85% detected once. Sequencing used PBMCs. This TCR derives from a man aged 35-49 years in good health and CMV-seronegative.

CDR3: CASRRGWGDGELFF. Written as DNA, the CDR3 is TGTGCCAGCAGGCGGGGCTGGGGGGACGGGGAGCTGTTTTTT. The rearrangement joins TRBV2 to TRBJ2-2; D is perhaps TRBD2 (6 bases). Germline-derived CDR1 and CDR2 are SNHLY and FYNNEI. Deletions cut 6 bases from V and 7 bases from J, with 15 bases between. The CDR3 extends over 14 amino acids.